Listed below are T cell receptor beta chains from one sample, sequenced in a study of control samples from healthy donors and cancer patients. The data were produced by immunoSEQ multiplex PCR, yet TCRdb's version contains in-frame clones alone and is incomplete. This table has about 150,000 clones, nearly 95% appearing once. Specimen: blood. The origin of the receptors is a man aged 50 or older in good health. The CDR3 runs from the conserved cysteine through the conserved F or W. The order of the fields is J gene, D gene, CDR3 length, V gene, clone size, CDR3 protein, CDR3 DNA. D genes are given only for firm matches. Clone size, where shown, is once, few, many, or a class for clones that have expanded.

TRBJ2-1	TRBD2	15	TRBV3-1/TRBV3-2	NA	CASSLTSGTYNEQFF	TGTGCCAGCAGCCTTACTAGCGGGACCTACAATGAGCAGTTCTTC
TRBJ1-1	NA	14	TRBV19	NA	CASSKQGRRTEAFF	TGTGCCAGTAGTAAACAGGGTAGACGGACTGAAGCTTTCTTT
TRBJ1-6	NA	15	TRBV19	NA	CASSMNRQENSPLHF	TGTGCCAGTAGTATGAACCGACAGGAGAATTCACCCCTCCACTTT
TRBJ2-7	NA	15	TRBV11-2	NA	CASSLVAQRAYEQYF	TGTGCCAGCAGCTTAGTTGCACAACGAGCCTACGAGCAGTACTTC
TRBJ2-7	NA	14	TRBV7-2	NA	CASSTDLRSYEQYF	TGTGCCAGCAGCACAGACCTGAGGAGCTACGAGCAGTACTTC
TRBJ1-5	NA	15	TRBV9	NA	CASSAQGNSNQPQHF	TGTGCCAGCAGCGCACAGGGTAATAGCAATCAGCCCCAGCATTTT
TRBJ2-1	TRBD2	13	TRBV12-3/TRBV12-4	NA	CASRPSGRHEQFF	TGTGCCAGCAGGCCTAGCGGGAGGCATGAGCAGTTCTTC
TRBJ2-2	TRBD1	19	TRBV4-2	NA	CASSHRWITGGAGTGELFF	TGTGCCAGCAGCCACCGGTGGATAACAGGGGGCGCGGGCACCGGGGAGCTGTTTTTT
TRBJ2-5	TRBD2	16	TRBV25-1	few	CASSKGSGAYQETQYF	TGTGCCAGCAGTAAGGGCAGCGGGGCGTACCAAGAGACCCAGTACTTC
TRBJ1-2	TRBD1	15	TRBV4-2	NA	CASSQDSGGNYGYTF	TGTGCCAGCAGCCAAGATTCAGGGGGCAACTATGGCTACACCTTC
TRBJ2-3	NA	13	TRBV30	NA	CAWSVKGGDTQYF	TGTGCCTGGAGTGTAAAAGGGGGGGATACGCAGTATTTT
TRBJ2-1	NA	14	TRBV19	once	CASSRTGDVNEQFF	TGTGCCAGTAGTAGGACGGGAGACGTGAATGAGCAGTTCTTC
TRBJ2-1	NA	15	TRBV2	once	CASSLGEGPRNEQFF	TGTGCCAGCAGTCTAGGTGAGGGCCCTCGTAATGAGCAGTTCTTC
TRBJ2-2	NA	14	TRBV6-5	NA	CASSIDRYTGELFF	TGTGCCAGCAGTATCGACAGGTACACCGGGGAGCTGTTTTTT
TRBJ1-5	NA	13	TRBV6-6	NA	CASSRQINQPQHF	TGTGCCAGCAGTCGACAGATAAATCAGCCCCAGCATTTT
TRBJ2-1	TRBD1	16	TRBV19	once	CASSPPDRSFYNEQFF	TGTGCCAGTAGTCCCCCGGACAGGAGTTTCTACAATGAGCAGTTCTTC
TRBJ1-2	NA	17	TRBV13	NA	CASSRRMDRDEYYGYTF	TGTGCCAGCAGCCGACGCATGGACCGAGATGAGTACTATGGCTACACCTTC
TRBJ1-1	NA	14	TRBV19	once	CASSMGWGETEAFF	TGTGCCAGTAGTATGGGCTGGGGGGAGACTGAAGCTTTCTTT
TRBJ1-5	NA	13	TRBV18	once	CASSEVVNQPQHF	TGTGCCAGCTCCGAGGTGGTAAATCAGCCCCAGCATTTT
TRBJ2-7	NA	12	TRBV2	once	CASGPRTYEQYF	TGTGCCAGTGGCCCGAGGACTTACGAGCAGTACTTC
TRBJ1-2	NA	16	TRBV19	NA	CASSISILTGLYGYTF	TGTGCCAGTAGTATTTCGATATTGACAGGACTCTATGGCTACACCTTC
TRBJ2-1	NA	15	TRBV18	NA	CASSPGESSYNEQFF	TGTGCCAGCTCCCCAGGGGAGAGCTCCTACAATGAGCAGTTCTTC
TRBJ1-5	NA	13	TRBV27	NA	CASSSGLRQPQHF	TGTGCCAGCAGCTCGGGACTCCGACAGCCCCAGCATTTT
TRBJ2-5	NA	15	TRBV7-2	NA	CASSLVPGVMETQYF	TGTGCCAGCAGCTTAGTCCCGGGAGTAATGGAGACCCAGTACTTC
TRBJ1-5	NA	14	TRBV6-2/TRBV6-3	NA	CASSYTGTNQPQHF	TGTGCCAGCAGTTACACAGGGACCAATCAGCCCCAGCATTTT
TRBJ2-1	TRBD1	14	TRBV2	NA	CAGNDRGTYNEQFF	TGTGCCGGGAACGACAGGGGAACCTACAATGAGCAGTTCTTC
TRBJ1-4	NA	14	TRBV5-4	NA	CASSWDGPNEKLFF	TGTGCCAGCAGCTGGGACGGCCCTAATGAAAAACTGTTTTTT
TRBJ2-2	NA	14	TRBV2	NA	CASRADRNTGELFF	TGTGCCAGCAGGGCGGACAGGAACACCGGGGAGCTGTTTTTT
TRBJ1-1	NA	13	TRBV15	NA	CATSGDLNTEAFF	TGTGCCACCAGCGGGGACTTAAACACTGAAGCTTTCTTT
TRBJ2-5	NA	14	TRBV7-3	NA	CASSLTGDGETQYF	TGTGCCAGCAGCTTAACAGGGGATGGAGAGACCCAGTACTTC
TRBJ2-5	TRBD2	18	TRBV3-1/TRBV3-2	once	CASSPLLAGGPVTETQYF	TGTGCCAGCAGCCCCTTACTAGCGGGAGGGCCCGTCACAGAGACCCAGTACTTC
TRBJ1-2	NA	15	TRBV27	NA	CASGPGGGPNYGYTF	TGTGCCAGCGGACCCGGAGGGGGGCCTAACTATGGCTACACCTTC
TRBJ2-2	NA	17	TRBV7-9	NA	CASSLVGGRRNTGELFF	TGTGCCAGCAGCTTAGTGGGCGGCAGGCGGAACACCGGGGAGCTGTTTTTT
TRBJ1-2	NA	14	TRBV5-1	NA	CASSLSLVQDGYTF	TGCGCCAGCAGCTTGTCCCTAGTCCAGGATGGCTACACCTTC
TRBJ1-5	NA	14	TRBV6-1	NA	CASSEYSGSVPQHF	TGTGCCAGCAGTGAATATTCAGGGTCGGTACCCCAGCATTTT
TRBJ2-1	TRBD2	14	TRBV5-5	NA	CASSLGLAFYEQFF	TGTGCCAGCAGCTTGGGACTAGCTTTCTATGAGCAGTTCTTC
TRBJ1-6	NA	14	TRBV3-1/TRBV3-2	once	CASSQGGLDSPLHF	TGTGCCAGCAGCCAAGGAGGGTTGGATTCACCCCTCCACTTT
TRBJ1-1	TRBD1	15	TRBV11-2	NA	CAITTTTGWDTEAFF	TGTGCCATCACAACTACGACAGGGTGGGACACTGAAGCTTTCTTT
TRBJ1-6	NA	14	TRBV9	NA	CASSVVQSNSPLHF	TGTGCCAGCAGCGTAGTACAGAGCAATTCACCCCTCCACTTT
TRBJ1-5	NA	16	TRBV2	NA	CASSHRASTGGQPQHF	TGTGCCAGCAGTCACAGGGCCTCGACGGGGGGGCAGCCCCAGCATTTT
TRBJ1-4	TRBD1	15	TRBV16	NA	CASSRRDRGDEKLFF	TGTGCCAGCAGCCGACGGGACAGGGGGGATGAAAAACTGTTTTTT
TRBJ2-7	NA	11	TRBV10-3	NA	CAISEQGTQYF	TGTGCCATCAGTGAACAGGGCACGCAGTACTTC